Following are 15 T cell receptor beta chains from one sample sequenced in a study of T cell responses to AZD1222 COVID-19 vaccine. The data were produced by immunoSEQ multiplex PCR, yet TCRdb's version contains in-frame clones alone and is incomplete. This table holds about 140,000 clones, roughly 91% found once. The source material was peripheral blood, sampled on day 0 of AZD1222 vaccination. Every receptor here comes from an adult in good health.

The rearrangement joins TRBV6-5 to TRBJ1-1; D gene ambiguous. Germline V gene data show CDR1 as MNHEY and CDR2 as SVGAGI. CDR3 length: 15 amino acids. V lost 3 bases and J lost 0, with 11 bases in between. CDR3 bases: TGTGCCAGCAGTTATTCTGGACTGATGAACACTGAAGCTTTCTTT. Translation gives CASSYSGLMNTEAFF.

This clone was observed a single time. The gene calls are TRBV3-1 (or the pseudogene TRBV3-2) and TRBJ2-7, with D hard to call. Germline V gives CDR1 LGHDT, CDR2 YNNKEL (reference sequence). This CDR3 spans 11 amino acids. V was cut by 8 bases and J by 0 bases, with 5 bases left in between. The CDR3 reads CASSFSYEQYF. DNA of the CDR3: TGTGCCAGCTCCTTCTCCTACGAGCAGTACTTC.

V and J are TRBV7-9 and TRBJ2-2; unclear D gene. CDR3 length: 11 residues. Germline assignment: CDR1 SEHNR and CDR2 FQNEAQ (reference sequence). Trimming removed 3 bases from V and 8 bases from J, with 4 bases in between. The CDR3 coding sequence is TGTGCCAGCAGCTTCGAGGGGGAGCTGTTTTTT. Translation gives CASSFEGELFF.

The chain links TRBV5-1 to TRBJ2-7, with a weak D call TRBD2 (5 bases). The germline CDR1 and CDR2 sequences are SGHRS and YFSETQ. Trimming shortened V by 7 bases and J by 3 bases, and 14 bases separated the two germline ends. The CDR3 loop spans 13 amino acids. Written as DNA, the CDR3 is TGCGCCAGCGGGTTCGGGGTTCTCTACGAGCAGTACTTC. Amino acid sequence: CASGFGVLYEQYF.

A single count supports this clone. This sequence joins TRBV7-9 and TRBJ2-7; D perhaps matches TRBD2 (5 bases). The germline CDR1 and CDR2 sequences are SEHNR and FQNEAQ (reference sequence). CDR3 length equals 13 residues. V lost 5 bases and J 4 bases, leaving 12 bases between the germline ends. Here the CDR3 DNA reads TGTGCCAGCAGCCCTCTCTCGGGGTACGAGCAGTACTTC. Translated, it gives CASSPLSGYEQYF.

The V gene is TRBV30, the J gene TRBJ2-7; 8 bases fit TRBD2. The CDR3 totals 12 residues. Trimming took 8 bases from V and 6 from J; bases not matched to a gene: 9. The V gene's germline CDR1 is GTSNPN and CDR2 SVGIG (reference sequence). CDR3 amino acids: CAGTGGAVEQYF. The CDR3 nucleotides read TGTGCCGGCACGGGGGGGGCAGTCGAGCAGTACTTC.

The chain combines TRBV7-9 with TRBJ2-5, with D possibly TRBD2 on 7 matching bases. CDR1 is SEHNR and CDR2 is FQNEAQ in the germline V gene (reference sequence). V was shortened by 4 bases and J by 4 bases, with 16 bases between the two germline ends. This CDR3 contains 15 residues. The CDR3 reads CASSSLGGGGETQYF. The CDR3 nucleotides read TGTGCCAGCAGCTCCCTCGGGGGCGGGGGAGAGACCCAGTACTTC.

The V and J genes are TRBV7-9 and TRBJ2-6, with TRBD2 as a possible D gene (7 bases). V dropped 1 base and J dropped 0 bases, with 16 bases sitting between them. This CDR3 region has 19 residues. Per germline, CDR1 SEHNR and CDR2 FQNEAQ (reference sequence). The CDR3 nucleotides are TGTGCCAGCAGCTTAGGTAGGGGGGGACTCCGCTCTGGGGCCAACGTCCTGACTTTC. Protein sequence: CASSLGRGGLRSGANVLTF.

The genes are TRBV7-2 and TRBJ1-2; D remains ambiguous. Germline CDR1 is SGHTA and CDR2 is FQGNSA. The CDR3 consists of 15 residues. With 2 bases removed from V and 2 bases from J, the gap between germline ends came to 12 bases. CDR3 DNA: TGTGCCAGCAGCTTATCCGGCGCAATCAACTATGGCTACACCTTC. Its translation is CASSLSGAINYGYTF.

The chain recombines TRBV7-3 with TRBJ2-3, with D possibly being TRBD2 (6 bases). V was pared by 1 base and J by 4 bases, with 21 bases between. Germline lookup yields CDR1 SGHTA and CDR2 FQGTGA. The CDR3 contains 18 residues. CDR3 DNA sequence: TGTGCCAGCAGCTTAATGGGAGGTCGGCCAACCTCCTCAGATACGCAGTATTTT. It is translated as CASSLMGGRPTSSDTQYF.

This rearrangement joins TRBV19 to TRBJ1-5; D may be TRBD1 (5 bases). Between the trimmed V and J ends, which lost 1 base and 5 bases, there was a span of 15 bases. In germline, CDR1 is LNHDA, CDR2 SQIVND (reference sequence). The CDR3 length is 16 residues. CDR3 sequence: CASSIGFARGHQPQHF. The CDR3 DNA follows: TGTGCCAGTAGTATAGGATTTGCTAGGGGCCATCAGCCCCAGCATTTT.

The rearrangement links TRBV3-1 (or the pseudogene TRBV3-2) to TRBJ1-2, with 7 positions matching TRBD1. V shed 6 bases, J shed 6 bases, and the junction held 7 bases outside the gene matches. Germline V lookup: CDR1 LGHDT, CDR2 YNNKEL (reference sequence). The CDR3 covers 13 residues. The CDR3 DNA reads TGTGCCAGCAGTCGTCGACAGGGAGATGGCTACACCTTC. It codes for CASSRRQGDGYTF.

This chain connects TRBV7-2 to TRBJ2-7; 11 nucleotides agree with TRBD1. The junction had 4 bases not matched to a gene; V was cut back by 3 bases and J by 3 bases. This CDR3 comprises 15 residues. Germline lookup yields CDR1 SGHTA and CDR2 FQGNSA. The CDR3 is CASSFAGTGGYEQYF. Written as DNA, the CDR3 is TGTGCCAGCAGCTTTGCCGGGACAGGGGGCTACGAGCAGTACTTC.

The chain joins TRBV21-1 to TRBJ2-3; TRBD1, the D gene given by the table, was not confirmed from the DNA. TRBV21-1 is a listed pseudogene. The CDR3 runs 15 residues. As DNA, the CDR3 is TGTGCCAGCAGCAAACGGACAGAGAGCACAGATACGCAGTATTTT. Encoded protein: CASSKRTESTDTQYF.

DNA for the CDR3: TGTGCCAGCAGTTTTGGAGGGAAAGCTTTCTTT. Translating it yields CASSFGGKAFF. The rearrangement uses TRBV28 and TRBJ1-1; no definite D call. CDR1 and CDR2 from the germline V gene are MDHEN and SYDVKM. V shed 3 bases and J shed 9 bases, with 8 bases lying between them. This CDR3 has 11 amino acids.